Shown below are 8 T cell receptor beta chains from a single sample sequenced in a study of blood T cell repertoires in COVID-19 (dated by TCRdb to the early 2020s). To prepare the library, the immunoSEQ multiplex PCR assay was applied. Not all clones reach the TCRdb copy of this immuneACCESS table, which keeps in-frame sequences only. Checked studies attribute under half of the gap to unresolved V genes and leave the rest unexplained. The sample profile shows roughly 120,000 clones; around 80% of them were found once. The ten largest clones add up to approximately 2% of the sample. The specimen was peripheral blood. The receptor set was obtained from a man aged 65 to 79 with acute or convalescent COVID-19.

The table lists this clone with a few counts. The J gene is TRBJ2-5, the V gene TRBV3-1 (or the pseudogene TRBV3-2); 7 bases map to TRBD2. Trimming cost V 2 bases and J 6 bases; bases outside gene matches: 6. Germline V CDR1 and CDR2: LGHDT, YNNKEL (reference sequence). There are 14 residues in the CDR3. CDR3 in amino acids: CASSQTGLVKTQYF. For the CDR3, the DNA is TGTGCCAGCAGCCAAACCGGACTAGTAAAGACCCAGTACTTC.

The CDR3 loop is CASSDRAGNEKLFF. CDR3 in DNA: TGTGCCAGCAGCGACAGGGCTGGTAATGAAAAACTGTTTTTT. The chain uses TRBV2 and TRBJ1-4, with 7 bases lining up with TRBD1. The germline V gene encodes CDR1 SNHLY and CDR2 FYNNEI. CDR3 length equals 14 residues. Trimming removed 6 bases from V and 4 bases from J; junction bases left unmatched: 5.

V usage is TRBV6-5 and J usage is TRBJ2-1, with TRBD1 identical over 9 bases. Germline V gene sequence: CDR1 MNHEY, CDR2 SVGAGI. After removal of 5 bases from V and 1 base from J, the junction contained 3 bases not matched to a gene. CDR3 length equals 15 residues. CDR3 loop: CASSTGQGSYNEQFF. In DNA form, the CDR3 reads TGTGCCAGCAGTACCGGACAGGGGTCCTACAATGAGCAGTTCTTC.

This clone was observed once. This chain's CDR3 is CASRTGTNTGELFF. As DNA, the CDR3 is TGTGCCAGCCGGACAGGGACTAACACCGGGGAGCTGTTTTTT. The rearrangement uses TRBV2 and TRBJ2-2; 8 bases align to TRBD1. The CDR3 extends over 14 amino acids. V gave up 8 bases and J gave up 2 bases; unmatched junction bases: 4. The germline V gene encodes CDR1 SNHLY and CDR2 FYNNEI.

This rearrangement joins TRBV7-3 to TRBJ2-7, with TRBD1 as a possible D gene (5 bases). CDR3 length: 13 amino acids. CDR1 and CDR2 (germline): SGHTA, FQGTGA. V was clipped by 1 base and J by 6 bases, with 10 bases between them. The CDR3 spells CASSLMTETEQYF. CDR3 DNA sequence: TGTGCCAGCAGCTTAATGACAGAAACCGAGCAGTACTTC.

In its sample, this clone was seen a few times. The V call is TRBV30, the J call TRBJ1-1, with no clear D. This CDR3 comprises 13 residues. In germline, CDR1 is GTSNPN, CDR2 SVGIG (reference sequence). V lost 1 base to trimming and J lost 3 bases, with 9 bases between them. CDR3: CAWSEHMDTEAFF. The CDR3 nucleotides read TGTGCCTGGAGTGAACATATGGACACTGAAGCTTTCTTT.

This clone was seen many times. The chain combines TRBV6-5 with TRBJ1-1; D is perhaps TRBD1 (5 bases). The CDR3 runs 14 residues. Per the germline V gene, CDR1 is MNHEY and CDR2 is SVGAGI. The V end lost 5 bases, the J end lost 5 bases, and 15 bases lay between the germline ends. The CDR3 nucleotides are TGTGCCAGCAGTCACCCGGGGGGAGGGACTGAAGCTTTCTTT. Protein sequence: CASSHPGGGTEAFF.

This chain connects TRBV19 to TRBJ1-5; unclear D gene. Germline assignment: CDR1 LNHDA and CDR2 SQIVND (reference sequence). This CDR3 has 13 amino acids. The V and J ends lost 2 bases and 4 bases respectively, with 6 bases between them. CDR3 sequence: CASSIPPNQPQHF. CDR3 nucleotide sequence: TGTGCCAGTAGTATACCCCCGAATCAGCCCCAGCATTTT.